Presented here are 26 T cell receptor beta chains from one specimen sequenced in a study of shared clonotypes between healthy human individuals. TCRdb keeps only in-frame clones here, not all; method: immunoSEQ multiplex PCR. In the table there are around 2.5 million clones, 80% to 95% of which are singletons. Sequencing was performed on naive CD4+ T cells from PBMCs. The subset: CD45RA+ positively selected. The receptors here all came from a man aged 18 to 30 in good health. Some clones in this sample may be carry-over from other donors' samples.

V and J are TRBV30 and TRBJ2-7; D is undetermined. CDR3 length: 12 residues. From germline, CDR1 is GTSNPN and CDR2 SVGIG (reference sequence). Trimming stripped 3 bases from V and 6 bases from J, with 12 bases between. The CDR3 loop is CAWSAPSIEQYF. As DNA, the CDR3 is TGTGCCTGGAGCGCCCCTAGTATCGAGCAGTACTTC.

V gene TRBV28 combines with J gene TRBJ2-7; a possible D gene is TRBD2 (6 bases). V was pared by 6 bases and J by 1 base, with 10 bases between. The length of the CDR3 is 13 residues. CDR1 and CDR2 (germline): MDHEN, SYDVKM. The CDR3 sequence is CASRGGNSYEQYF. CDR3 in DNA: TGTGCCAGCAGGGGAGGCAATTCCTACGAGCAGTACTTC. The whole variable domain, remainder taken from reference TRBV28 and TRBJ2-7, is DVKVTQSSRYLVKRTGEKVFLECVQDMDHENMFWYRQDPGLGLRLIYFSYDVKMKEKGDIPEGYSVSREKKERFSLILESASTNQTSMYLCASRGGNSYEQYFGPGTRLTVT.

The rearrangement links TRBV2 to TRBJ2-7; 7 nucleotides agree with TRBD2. V was clipped by 5 bases and J by 2 bases; unmatched bases: 12. The germline V gene has CDR1 SNHLY and CDR2 FYNNEI. This CDR3 is built from 16 residues. The CDR3 bases are TGTGCCAGCAGTAAAATCCTAACTAGCGCGACCTACGAGCAGTACTTC. Amino acid sequence: CASSKILTSATYEQYF.

The chain links TRBV6-6 to TRBJ1-2; TRBD1 aligns across 8 bases. Germline CDR1 and CDR2: MNHNY and SVGAGI (reference sequence). V lost 7 bases, J lost 5 bases, and 6 bases stayed unmatched. The CDR3 covers 13 residues. CDR3 residues: CASTLRTGYGYTF. CDR3 nucleotides: TGTGCCAGCACCCTACGGACAGGGTATGGCTACACCTTC.

This clone has more than one count but fewer than ten. The gene calls are TRBV25-1 and TRBJ1-1, with D perhaps TRBD1 (5 bases). CDR1 and CDR2 (germline): MGHDK, SYGVNS. V was pared by 7 bases and J by 3 bases, with 9 bases between. This CDR3 comprises 12 residues. The CDR3 DNA reads TGTGCCAGCACCCAGGGATACACTGAAGCTTTCTTT. This codes for CASTQGYTEAFF.

The V call is TRBV7-6, the J call TRBJ1-2; D is undetermined. The CDR3 is 13 residues long. Germline lookup yields CDR1 SGHVS and CDR2 FNYEAQ. Between the trimmed V and J ends, which lost 5 bases and 8 bases, there was a span of 15 bases. This CDR3 is CASSPVVSGGYTF. CDR3 nucleotides: TGTGCCAGCAGCCCAGTCGTCTCTGGGGGCTACACCTTC.

The chain recombines TRBV18 with TRBJ1-1; unclear D gene. This CDR3 has 14 residues. Trimming took 2 bases from V and 3 from J, leaving 10 bases between them. In germline, CDR1 is KGHSH, CDR2 LQKENI. CDR3 sequence reads: CASSPIRRDTEAFF. The CDR3 DNA is TGTGCCAGCTCACCAATTCGCCGGGACACTGAAGCTTTCTTT.

The chain joins TRBV29-1 to TRBJ2-1, with TRBD1 matching over 10 bases. This CDR3 is 14 amino acids long. V shed 8 bases, J shed 6 bases, and the junction held 10 bases outside the gene matches. The germline gives CDR1 SQVTM, CDR2 ANQGSEA. CDR3 sequence (DNA): TGCAGCTCCTCCGGGACAGGGGTAATCAATGAGCAGTTCTTC. Residues: CSSSGTGVINEQFF.

The V and J genes are TRBV27 and TRBJ2-7; D is possibly TRBD2 (6 bases). CDR3 length: 12 amino acids. Germline V CDR1 and CDR2: MNHEY, SMNVEV (reference sequence). Trimming shortened V by 5 bases and J by 4 bases, and 9 bases separated the two germline ends. The DNA for the CDR3 is TGTGCCAGCAGTACGGGAGTATACGAGCAGTACTTC. Protein sequence: CASSTGVYEQYF.

The chain is built from TRBV5-1 and TRBJ2-7; 8 nucleotides match TRBD2. Germline V lookup: CDR1 SGHRS, CDR2 YFSETQ. The CDR3 is made up of 15 amino acids. Trimming cost V 4 bases and J 4 bases; bases outside gene matches: 10. Here the CDR3 reads CASSHGGTSWYEQYF. For the CDR3, the DNA is TGCGCCAGCAGCCACGGCGGGACTAGTTGGTACGAGCAGTACTTC.

This sequence joins TRBV6-6 and TRBJ1-2; D may be TRBD1 (6 bases). Germline lookup yields CDR1 MNHNY and CDR2 SVGAGI (reference sequence). The CDR3 is 14 residues long. Trimming took 5 bases from V and 1 from J, leaving 11 bases between them. The CDR3 protein is CASSPDRINYGYTF. Written as DNA, the CDR3 is TGTGCCAGCAGTCCCGACAGGATTAACTATGGCTACACCTTC.

The chain's CDR3 is CASSWGLSYEQYF. Written as DNA, the CDR3 is TGTGCCAGCAGTTGGGGGCTCTCCTACGAGCAGTACTTC. V usage is TRBV27 and J usage is TRBJ2-7, with D perhaps matching TRBD1 (6 bases). The V gene lost 4 bases and the J gene lost 0 bases, with 7 bases spanning the gap. The V gene's germline CDR1 is MNHEY and CDR2 SMNVEV (reference sequence). The CDR3 is made up of 13 amino acids.

V is TRBV28 and J is TRBJ2-7; 11 bases line up with TRBD2. The germline gives CDR1 MDHEN, CDR2 SYDVKM. CDR3 length equals 15 residues. The junction had 12 bases not matched to a gene; V was cut back by 8 bases and J by 6 bases. CDR3 in amino acids: CASGWTLSGRGEQYF. DNA for the CDR3: TGTGCCAGCGGATGGACGCTTAGCGGGAGGGGCGAGCAGTACTTC.

The V gene is TRBV19, the J gene TRBJ1-5; D ambiguous. This CDR3 has 13 amino acids. V dropped 5 bases and J dropped 8 bases, with 13 bases sitting between them. Per germline, CDR1 LNHDA and CDR2 SQIVND (reference sequence). The CDR3 DNA follows: TGTGCCAGTAGTTTCCGTGGGATCGAGCCCCAGCATTTT. Its protein is CASSFRGIEPQHF. The full variable domain, with the rest looked up from reference TRBV19 and TRBJ1-5, is DGGITQSPKYLFRKEGQNVTLSCEQNLNHDAMYWYRQDPGQGLRLIYYSQIVNDFQKGDIAEGYSVSREKKESFPLTVTSAQKNPTAFYLCASSFRGIEPQHFGDGTRLSIL.

The CDR3 region has the DNA TGTGCCAGCAGCGCCAGTCGCCAGGGCCTTGAAGCTTTCTTT. Amino acids: CASSASRQGLEAFF. V is TRBV9 and J is TRBJ1-1; tentatively, D is TRBD1 (5 bases). V lost 3 bases and J 7 bases, leaving 16 bases between the germline ends. Germline V gene lookup returns CDR1 SGDLS and CDR2 YYNGEE. This CDR3 comprises 14 residues. Full variable domain (rest looked up from reference TRBV9 and TRBJ1-1): DSGVTQTPKHLITATGQRVTLRCSPRSGDLSVYWYQQSLDQGLQFLIQYYNGEERAKGNILERFSAQQFPDLHSELNLSSLELGDSALYFCASSASRQGLEAFFGQGTRLTVV.

J is TRBJ2-5 and V is TRBV7-9, with D maybe TRBD1 (6 bases). The V end was cut by 5 bases, the J end by 0 bases, with 7 bases between. The V gene's germline CDR1 is SEHNR and CDR2 FQNEAQ (reference sequence). This CDR3 is built from 13 residues. CDR3 sequence reads: CASSRGNQETQYF. The CDR3 DNA reads as TGTGCCAGCAGCAGGGGGAACCAAGAGACCCAGTACTTC. Full variable domain (missing parts from reference TRBV7-9 and TRBJ2-5): DTGVSQNPRHKITKRGQNVTFRCDPISEHNRLYWYRQTLGQGPEFLTYFQNEAQLEKSRLLSDRFSAERPKGSFSTLEIQRTEQGDSAMYLCASSRGNQETQYFGPGTRLLVL.

V gene TRBV10-3 combines with J gene TRBJ2-3, with D unclear. Trimming left V 3 bases short and J 2 bases short, with 12 bases between. Germline V gene sequence: CDR1 ENHRY, CDR2 SYGVKD. CDR3 size: 15 residues. The CDR3 here is CAISEGQPTTDTQYF. CDR3 in DNA: TGTGCCATCAGTGAAGGCCAGCCCACCACAGATACGCAGTATTTT.

The rearrangement joins TRBV6-5 to TRBJ1-1; no reliable D call. This CDR3 has 11 amino acids. V lost 2 bases, J lost 3 bases, and 1 base lay in between. Per the germline V gene, CDR1 is MNHEY and CDR2 is SVGAGI. CDR3 DNA: TGTGCCAGCAGTTACCACACTGAAGCTTTCTTT. This gives the protein CASSYHTEAFF.

The chain carries TRBV10-3 and TRBJ2-1; D call uncertain. CDR1 ENHRY and CDR2 SYGVKD come from the germline V gene. The CDR3 covers 18 residues. The V gene lost 0 bases and the J gene lost 4 bases, with 19 bases spanning the gap. The DNA of the CDR3 is TGTGCCATCAGTGAGTCGAATAGGCAAGAGAGTTCGTACAATGAGCAGTTCTTC. Translating gives CAISESNRQESSYNEQFF.

The chain joins TRBV6-5 to TRBJ2-7; the D gene is possibly TRBD1 (6 bases). The CDR3 loop spans 15 amino acids. CDR1 and CDR2 (germline): MNHEY, SVGAGI. V lost 2 bases, J lost 0 bases, and 11 bases lay in between. DNA for the CDR3: TGTGCCAGCAGTTACCCGCGGACAGTCTCCTACGAGCAGTACTTC. It specifies CASSYPRTVSYEQYF.

This clone occurred a few times. V usage is TRBV7-9 and J usage is TRBJ1-1, with D unclear. Trimming pared 5 bases from V and 1 base from J, leaving 14 bases between. The CDR3 loop spans 15 amino acids. Germline values: CDR1 SEHNR, CDR2 FQNEAQ (reference sequence). CDR3 loop: CASSAPEMQNTEAFF. The CDR3 DNA sequence: TGTGCCAGCAGCGCTCCGGAGATGCAGAACACTGAAGCTTTCTTT.

The V gene is TRBV7-3, the J gene TRBJ2-2; 7 nucleotides agree with TRBD1. The CDR3 sequence is 14 residues long. V lost 4 bases to trimming and J lost 8 bases; unmatched junction nucleotides: 7. Germline values: CDR1 SGHTA, CDR2 FQGTGA. CDR3 amino acids: CASSYDRVAGELFF. In nucleotides, the CDR3 is TGTGCCAGCAGCTACGACAGGGTGGCTGGGGAGCTGTTTTTT.

This clone was detected only a few times. The chain recombines TRBV6-6 with TRBJ2-7; 7 bases align to TRBD2. The trim removed 6 bases at V and 3 bases at J, leaving 11 bases unmatched. Germline CDR1 is MNHNY and CDR2 is SVGAGI (reference sequence). The CDR3 totals 15 residues. The CDR3 reads CASSLAQGGSYEQYF. The CDR3 DNA reads as TGTGCCAGCAGCCTCGCCCAAGGCGGGAGCTACGAGCAGTACTTC.

The gene calls are TRBV11-2 and TRBJ2-5; tentatively, D is TRBD1 (5 bases). Trimming pared 5 bases from V and 5 bases from J, leaving 18 bases between. The CDR3 has 15 residues. From germline, CDR1 is SGHAT and CDR2 FQNNGV. CDR3 sequence (DNA): TGTGCCAGCAGCCGGACACAAACCTTGGGGGAGACCCAGTACTTC. This encodes CASSRTQTLGETQYF.

Notes on this clone: The sample has other DNA sequences that encode this CDR3 too. This rearrangement joins TRBV28 to TRBJ1-2, with 9 positions matching TRBD1. Per germline, CDR1 MDHEN and CDR2 SYDVKM. V trimming: 5 bases; J trimming: 3 bases; junction bases outside the gene matches: 4. The CDR3 sequence is 14 residues long. The CDR3 DNA sequence: TGTGCCAGCAGTCCCGGGACAGGGTACTATGGCTACACCTTC. Translated: CASSPGTGYYGYTF.

The chain recombines TRBV29-1 with TRBJ2-5; D gene unclear. CDR3 length: 11 amino acids. Germline V CDR1 and CDR2: SQVTM, ANQGSEA. With 7 bases removed from V and 5 bases from J, the gap between germline ends came to 11 bases. CDR3 loop: CSADNFETQYF. DNA for the CDR3: TGCAGCGCCGATAATTTTGAGACCCAGTACTTC.